Shown below are 32 T cell receptor beta chains from a single sample sequenced in a study of T cell responses to AZD1222 COVID-19 vaccine. Sequencing was performed with immunoSEQ multiplex PCR; in TCRdb, only in-frame clones are kept and a portion is missing. The repertoire holds some 120,000 clones, 88% seen once, with 7.5% to 8% in the top ten. The input for sequencing was peripheral blood, taken on day 0 of AZD1222 vaccination. All receptors derive from an adult in good health.

V usage is TRBV3-1 (or the pseudogene TRBV3-2) and J usage is TRBJ1-6; 9 bases agree with TRBD1. The V gene's germline CDR1 is LGHDT and CDR2 YNNKEL (reference sequence). Trimming took 3 bases from V and 10 from J; bases not matched to a gene: 4. The CDR3 is 14 amino acids. CDR3 bases: TGTGCCAGCAGCCAGGGACAGGGAATGTCACCCCTCCACTTT. Protein product: CASSQGQGMSPLHF.

The rearrangement joins TRBV30 to TRBJ1-1, with D unresolved. V lost 1 base to trimming and J lost 5 bases, with 8 bases between them. Per germline, CDR1 GTSNPN and CDR2 SVGIG (reference sequence). The CDR3 consists of 12 residues. CDR3 sequence reads: CAWSGRGTEAFF. Here the CDR3 DNA reads TGTGCCTGGAGTGGTAGAGGAACTGAAGCTTTCTTT.

The rearrangement uses TRBV6-6 and TRBJ1-2; 7 nucleotides match TRBD1. The CDR3 is made up of 13 amino acids. Germline lookup yields CDR1 MNHNY and CDR2 SVGAGI (reference sequence). V gave up 8 bases and J gave up 2 bases; unmatched junction bases: 5. CDR3 residues: CASRPGQNYGYTF. The CDR3 nucleotides read TGTGCCAGCCGTCCGGGACAGAACTATGGCTACACCTTC.

V usage is TRBV5-4 and J usage is TRBJ1-1; the match to TRBD1 covers 9 bases. CDR1 is SGHNT and CDR2 is YYREEE in the germline V gene (reference sequence). J gave up 10 bases and V 3 bases, and 19 bases lay outside the gene matches. This CDR3 is built from 17 residues. Here the CDR3 reads CASSSPLGQGNPKRAFF. DNA of the CDR3: TGTGCCAGCAGCTCCCCCCTGGGACAGGGTAACCCAAAGCGAGCTTTCTTT.

This chain connects TRBV27 to TRBJ2-7; 9 positions agree with TRBD1. Germline CDR1 is MNHEY and CDR2 is SMNVEV (reference sequence). With V trimmed by 3 bases and J by 4 bases, 1 base remained unmatched. The CDR3 runs to 13 residues. CDR3 nucleotide sequence: TGTGCCAGCAGTTTTGGACAGGGGTACGAGCAGTACTTC. This gives the protein CASSFGQGYEQYF.

The chain has TRBV7-3 and TRBJ2-5, with 8 bases identical to TRBD2. Trimming removed 3 bases from V and 5 bases from J; junction bases left unmatched: 11. Germline assignment: CDR1 SGHTA and CDR2 FQGTGA. The CDR3 extends over 16 amino acids. CDR3 sequence reads: CASSFGLAGVVETQYF. For the CDR3, the DNA is TGTGCCAGCAGCTTTGGACTAGCAGGAGTTGTGGAGACCCAGTACTTC.

V usage is TRBV7-2 and J usage is TRBJ1-1; a possible D gene is TRBD1 (6 bases). The CDR3 contains 14 residues. The V end was cut by 5 bases, the J end by 6 bases, with 16 bases between. Germline-derived CDR1 and CDR2 are SGHTA and FQGNSA. CDR3 sequence (DNA): TGTGCCAGCAGCCTTTACAGGGAAGGGGCTGAAGCTTTCTTT. As protein: CASSLYREGAEAFF.

The chain recombines TRBV18 with TRBJ1-3; 7 positions match TRBD1. J gave up 3 bases and V 8 bases, and 10 bases lay outside the gene matches. The CDR3 contains 15 residues. Germline assignment: CDR1 KGHSH and CDR2 LQKENI. The CDR3 loop is CASKGTASVGNTIYF. The CDR3 coding sequence is TGTGCCAGCAAAGGGACAGCGTCTGTTGGAAACACCATATATTTT.

The CDR3 coding sequence is TGTGCCTGGACGAGGCAGAATAATTCACCCCTCCACTTT. Encoded protein: CAWTRQNNSPLHF. This sequence joins TRBV30 and TRBJ1-6; D remains unclear. V was trimmed by 4 bases and J by 5 bases, leaving 9 bases between them. Looked up from germline, CDR1 is GTSNPN and CDR2 is SVGIG (reference sequence). The CDR3 is 13 amino acids.

The CDR3 bases are TGTGCCAGCAGTGACTCGAAACCGGGACAGGGGCTAAACACCGGGGAGCTGTTTTTT. Encoded protein: CASSDSKPGQGLNTGELFF. The rearrangement joins TRBV6-4 to TRBJ2-2; 10 bases line up with TRBD1. CDR3 size: 19 residues. V dropped 0 bases and J dropped 2; count of bases not matched to a gene: 9. In germline, CDR1 is MRHNA, CDR2 SNTAGT.

This clone appeared once. This rearrangement joins TRBV9 to TRBJ1-4; D is uncertain. CDR1 and CDR2 (germline): SGDLS, YYNGEE. Trimming left V 0 bases short and J 8 bases short, with 8 bases between. This CDR3 comprises 13 residues. The CDR3: CASSVGEEEKLFF. The CDR3 DNA follows: TGTGCCAGCAGCGTAGGAGAGGAGGAAAAACTGTTTTTT.

The chain combines TRBV14 with TRBJ2-7, with D possibly being TRBD1 (6 bases). CDR3 size: 15 residues. Germline CDR1 and CDR2: SGHDN and FVKESK. V shed 0 bases and J shed 4 bases, with 13 bases lying between them. This CDR3 reads CASSQEGAVKYEQYF. DNA for the CDR3: TGTGCCAGCAGCCAAGAGGGGGCAGTGAAATACGAGCAGTACTTC.

The chain recombines TRBV6-4 with TRBJ1-6, with 8 bases lining up with TRBD1. This CDR3 is 17 amino acids long. Germline V gene lookup returns CDR1 MRHNA and CDR2 SNTAGT. With V trimmed by 2 bases and J by 5 bases, 8 bases remained unmatched. The CDR3 DNA reads as TGTGCCAGCAGTGACGCAGACAGGGGCGCCAATAATTCACCCCTCCACTTT. It translates to CASSDADRGANNSPLHF.

The chain couples TRBV9 to TRBJ2-1; D possibly uses TRBD1 or TRBD2 (5 bases each). The CDR3 is 14 amino acids. Trimming removed 0 bases at V and 7 bases at J, with 11 bases between. Germline values: CDR1 SGDLS, CDR2 YYNGEE. CDR3 DNA sequence: TGTGCCAGCAGCGTAGAGGGGAGTGTTAATGAGCAGTTCTTC. Translated: CASSVEGSVNEQFF.

V and J are TRBV27 and TRBJ1-2; D not certain. CDR1 MNHEY and CDR2 SMNVEV come from the germline V gene (reference sequence). Trimming removed 3 bases from V and 4 bases from J, with 9 bases in between. The CDR3 loop spans 13 amino acids. CDR3 coding DNA: TGTGCCAGCAGTTTGGACGGACCCTATGGCTACACCTTC. This codes for CASSLDGPYGYTF.

V is TRBV2 and J is TRBJ2-7; D uncertain. CDR1 is SNHLY and CDR2 is FYNNEI in the germline V gene. This CDR3 contains 11 residues. The V and J ends lost 2 bases and 5 bases respectively, with 4 bases between them. CDR3 amino acids: CASSERDEQYF. The DNA of the CDR3 is TGTGCCAGCAGTGAACGTGACGAGCAGTACTTC.

CDR3 DNA sequence: TGTGCCAGCAGTACCAACAGGGACGAGCAGTACTTC. Translating gives CASSTNRDEQYF. This chain connects TRBV12-3 or TRBV12-4 to TRBJ2-7; possible D gene TRBD1, 6 bases. The V gene lost 5 bases and the J gene lost 5 bases, with 10 bases spanning the gap. The CDR3 covers 12 residues.

The chain recombines TRBV19 with TRBJ1-2, with D possibly TRBD1 on 6 matching bases. The V and J ends lost 4 bases and 2 bases respectively, with 17 bases between them. The CDR3 runs 16 residues. CDR1 and CDR2 (germline): LNHDA, SQIVND (reference sequence). The DNA for the CDR3 is TGTGCCAGTAGTAACCCGGGACAAGGGGGGAACTATGGCTACACCTTC. It encodes CASSNPGQGGNYGYTF.

This clone occurred once. V is TRBV2 and J is TRBJ2-5; 14 nucleotides agree with TRBD2. V shed 6 bases and J 5 bases; nucleotides not matched to a gene: 8. The germline V gene encodes CDR1 SNHLY and CDR2 FYNNEI. This CDR3 contains 16 residues. Written as DNA, the CDR3 is TGTGCCAGCAGCGGGGGACTAGCGGGGGTTTGGGAGACCCAGTACTTC. Amino acids: CASSGGLAGVWETQYF.

The V call is TRBV30, the J call TRBJ1-5, with 9 positions matching TRBD1. V trimming: 5 bases; J trimming: 0 bases; junction bases outside the gene matches: 11. The CDR3 is made up of 17 amino acids. CDR1 is GTSNPN, CDR2 SVGIG, per germline (reference sequence). This CDR3 reads CAWEDRGPSYSNQPQHF. The CDR3 DNA follows: TGTGCCTGGGAGGACAGGGGCCCGAGCTATAGCAATCAGCCCCAGCATTTT.

The chain has TRBV5-5 and TRBJ2-7, with 10 bases lining up with TRBD1. The CDR3 totals 16 residues. Germline lookup yields CDR1 SGHKS and CDR2 YYEKEE (reference sequence). V lost 0 bases, J lost 1 base, and 4 bases stayed unmatched. CDR3 nucleotide sequence: TGTGCCAGCAGCTTGGCTAGGACAGGGGGATCCTACGAGCAGTACTTC. Translated: CASSLARTGGSYEQYF.

CDR3 loop: CASSLNSGGQETQYF. CDR3 DNA: TGTGCCAGCAGCTTAAATAGCGGGGGCCAAGAGACCCAGTACTTC. J is TRBJ2-5 and V is TRBV11-2, with 9 positions matching TRBD2. V dropped 2 bases and J dropped 1; count of bases not matched to a gene: 2. CDR3 size: 15 residues. Germline V gene data show CDR1 as SGHAT and CDR2 as FQNNGV.

The chain joins TRBV5-1 to TRBJ2-5; D is undetermined. Germline CDR1 and CDR2: SGHRS and YFSETQ. Trimming took 0 bases from V and 0 from J, leaving 12 bases between them. This CDR3 contains 16 residues. CDR3 nucleotide sequence: TGCGCCAGCAGCTTGGGTATGGAATCCAACCAAGAGACCCAGTACTTC. This codes for CASSLGMESNQETQYF.

The chain couples TRBV11-2 to TRBJ1-3; possibly TRBD1 for D (5 bases). This CDR3 has 16 residues. The germline CDR1 and CDR2 sequences are SGHAT and FQNNGV. V dropped 5 bases and J dropped 0 bases, with 14 bases sitting between them. The CDR3 DNA is TGTGCCAGCAGCCCCGGGGGGATGGGCTCTGGAAACACCATATATTTT. Its protein product is CASSPGGMGSGNTIYF.

V is TRBV11-2 and J is TRBJ2-7; no clear D gene. This CDR3 region has 13 residues. Germline lookup yields CDR1 SGHAT and CDR2 FQNNGV. V lost 5 bases, J lost 0 bases, and 8 bases lay in between. For the CDR3, the DNA is TGTGCCAGCAGCCCCCTCCGCTCCTACGAGCAGTACTTC. This gives the protein CASSPLRSYEQYF.

V gene TRBV5-1 combines with J gene TRBJ2-7; 9 nucleotides line up with TRBD1. The germline CDR1 and CDR2 sequences are SGHRS and YFSETQ. The CDR3 totals 14 residues. With 4 bases clipped from V and 7 bases from J, the junction kept 9 bases outside the gene matches. The CDR3, as DNA: TGCGCCAGCAGCCTCGGGACAGGGTCGAGTGAGCAGTACTTC. Protein sequence: CASSLGTGSSEQYF.

This sequence joins TRBV30 and TRBJ1-1, with D hard to call. CDR1 GTSNPN and CDR2 SVGIG come from the germline V gene (reference sequence). The CDR3 runs to 13 residues. V was cut by 2 bases and J by 2 bases, with 9 bases left in between. The DNA of the CDR3 is TGTGCCTGGAGTACCAGAGTAAACACTGAAGCTTTCTTT. Amino acids: CAWSTRVNTEAFF. Combining the CDR3 with reference TRBV30 and TRBJ1-1 gives the whole variable domain SQTIHQWPATLVQPVGSPLSLECTVEGTSNPNLYWYRQAAGRGLQLLFYSVGIGQISSEVPQNLSASRPQDRQFILSSKKLLLSDSGFYLCAWSTRVNTEAFFGQGTRLTVV.

This chain links TRBV28 with TRBJ2-5; TRBD2 matches at 9 bases. J was trimmed by 6 bases and V by 5 bases; bases with no gene match: 16. The germline CDR1 and CDR2 sequences are MDHEN and SYDVKM. The CDR3 contains 17 residues. In DNA form, the CDR3 reads TGTGCCAGCAGTCTACTCGGGACTAGCTCGGTGGAGAAGACCCAGTACTTC. Translated, it gives CASSLLGTSSVEKTQYF.

The chain links TRBV6-2 or TRBV6-3 to TRBJ1-5, with D tentatively TRBD1 (5 bases). Looked up from germline, CDR1 is MNHEY and CDR2 is SVGEGT. The CDR3 is 16 residues long. V dropped 2 bases and J dropped 2 bases, with 13 bases sitting between them. The CDR3 sequence is CASSYGRGIGNQPQHF. The CDR3 DNA reads as TGTGCCAGCAGTTACGGAAGGGGAATTGGCAATCAGCCCCAGCATTTT.

V and J are TRBV5-4 and TRBJ2-1, with 7 bases fitting TRBD2. CDR1 and CDR2 (germline): SGHNT, YYREEE (reference sequence). V trimming: 3 bases; J trimming: 10 bases; junction bases outside the gene matches: 7. The CDR3 sequence is 13 residues long. The DNA for the CDR3 is TGTGCCAGCAGCTCGCGTCGGGGAGGGGAGCAGTTCTTC. This sequence encodes CASSSRRGGEQFF.

This sequence joins TRBV24-1 and TRBJ2-1; D possibly uses TRBD1 or TRBD2 (7 bases each). Trimming stripped 7 bases from V and 6 bases from J, with 15 bases between. The germline CDR1 and CDR2 sequences are KGHDR and SFDVKD. This CDR3 is 14 amino acids long. CDR3: CATRATGRGNEQFF. The CDR3 region has the DNA TGTGCCACCAGAGCGACAGGGAGGGGCAATGAGCAGTTCTTC.

The CDR3 bases are TGCGCCAGCAGCCCCCTGGAGGGGGGGTACAATGAGCAGTTCTTC. Protein product: CASSPLEGGYNEQFF. The chain uses TRBV4-1 and TRBJ2-1, with D perhaps matching TRBD2 (7 bases). CDR3 length: 15 amino acids. Germline values: CDR1 MGHRA, CDR2 YSYEKL. V was clipped by 4 bases and J by 4 bases, with 14 bases between them.